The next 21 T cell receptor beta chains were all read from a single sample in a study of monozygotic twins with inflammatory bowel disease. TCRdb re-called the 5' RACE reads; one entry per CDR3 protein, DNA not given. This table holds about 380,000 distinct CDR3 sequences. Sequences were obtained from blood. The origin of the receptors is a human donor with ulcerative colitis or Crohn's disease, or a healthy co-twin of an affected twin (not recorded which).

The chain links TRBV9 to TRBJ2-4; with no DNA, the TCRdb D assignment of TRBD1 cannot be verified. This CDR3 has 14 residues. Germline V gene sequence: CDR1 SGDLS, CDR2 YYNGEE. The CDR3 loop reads CASGGGDLENIQYF. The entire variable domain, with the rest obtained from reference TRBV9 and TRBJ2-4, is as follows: DSGVTQTPKHLITATGQRVTLRCSPRSGDLSVYWYQQSLDQGLQFLIQYYNGEERAKGNILERFSAQQFPDLHSELNLSSLELGDSALYFCASGGGDLENIQYFGAGTRLSVL.

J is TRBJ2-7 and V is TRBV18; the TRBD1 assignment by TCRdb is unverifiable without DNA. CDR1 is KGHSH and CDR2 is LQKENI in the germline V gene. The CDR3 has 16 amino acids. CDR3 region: CASSLTPDRDRYEQYF.

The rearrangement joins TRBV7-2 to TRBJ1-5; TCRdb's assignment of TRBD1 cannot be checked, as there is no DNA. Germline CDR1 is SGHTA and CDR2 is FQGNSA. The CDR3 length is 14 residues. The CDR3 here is CASTSTGAPQPQHF.

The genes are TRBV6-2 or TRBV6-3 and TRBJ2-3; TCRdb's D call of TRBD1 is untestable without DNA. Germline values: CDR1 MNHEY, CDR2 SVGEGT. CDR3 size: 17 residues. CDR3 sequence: CASSYRLAGARTDTQYF.

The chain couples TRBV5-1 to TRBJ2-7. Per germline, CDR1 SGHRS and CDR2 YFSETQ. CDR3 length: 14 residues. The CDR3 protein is CASSLAGDSYEQYF.

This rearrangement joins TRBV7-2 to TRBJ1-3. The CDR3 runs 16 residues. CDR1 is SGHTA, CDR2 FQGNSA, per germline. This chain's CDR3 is CASSPTLLGTGNTIYF.

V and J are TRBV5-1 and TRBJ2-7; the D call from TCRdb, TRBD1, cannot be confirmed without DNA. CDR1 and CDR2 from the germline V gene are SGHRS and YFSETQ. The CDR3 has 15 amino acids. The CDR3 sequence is CASSFHGQGSYEQYF.

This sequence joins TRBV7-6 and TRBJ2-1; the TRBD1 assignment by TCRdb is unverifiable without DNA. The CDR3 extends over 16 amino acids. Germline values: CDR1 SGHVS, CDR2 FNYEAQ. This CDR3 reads CASSPSTGKIPDEQFF.

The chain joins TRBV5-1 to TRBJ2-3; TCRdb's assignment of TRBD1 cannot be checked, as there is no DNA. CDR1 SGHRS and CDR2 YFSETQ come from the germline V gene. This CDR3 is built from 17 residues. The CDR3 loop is CASSLGPTGLGTDTQYF.

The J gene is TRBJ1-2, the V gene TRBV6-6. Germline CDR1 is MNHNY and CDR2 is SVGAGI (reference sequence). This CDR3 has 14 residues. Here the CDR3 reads CASSYSEVNYGYTF.

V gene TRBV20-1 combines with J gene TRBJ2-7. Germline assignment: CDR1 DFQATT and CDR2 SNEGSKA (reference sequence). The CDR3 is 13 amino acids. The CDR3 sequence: CSARVAVGYEQYF.

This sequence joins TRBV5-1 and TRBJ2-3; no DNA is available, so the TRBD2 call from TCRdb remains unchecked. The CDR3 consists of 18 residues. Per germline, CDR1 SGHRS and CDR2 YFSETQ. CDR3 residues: CASSFGLAGGGDTDTQYF.

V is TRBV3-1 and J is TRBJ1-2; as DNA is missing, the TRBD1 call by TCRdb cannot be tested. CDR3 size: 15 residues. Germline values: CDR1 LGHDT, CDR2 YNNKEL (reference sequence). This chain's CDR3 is CASSLRPGQGDGYTF.

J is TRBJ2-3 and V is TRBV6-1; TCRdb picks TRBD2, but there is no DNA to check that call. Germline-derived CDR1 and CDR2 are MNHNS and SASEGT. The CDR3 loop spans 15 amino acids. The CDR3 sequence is CASSEAPSGGDTQYF.

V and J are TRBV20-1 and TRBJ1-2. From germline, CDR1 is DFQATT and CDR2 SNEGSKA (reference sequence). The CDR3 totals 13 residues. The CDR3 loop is CSAEHSMLGGYTF.

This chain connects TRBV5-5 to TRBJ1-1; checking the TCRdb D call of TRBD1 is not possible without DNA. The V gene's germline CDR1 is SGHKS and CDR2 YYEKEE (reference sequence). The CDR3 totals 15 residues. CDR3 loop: CASSYLTGANTEAFF.

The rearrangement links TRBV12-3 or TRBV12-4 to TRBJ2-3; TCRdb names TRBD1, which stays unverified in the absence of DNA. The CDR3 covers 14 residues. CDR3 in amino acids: CASSPRDPTDTQYF.

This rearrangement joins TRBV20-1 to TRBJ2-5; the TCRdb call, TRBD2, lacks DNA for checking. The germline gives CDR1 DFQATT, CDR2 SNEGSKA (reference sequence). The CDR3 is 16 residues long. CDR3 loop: CSARVQLTGLAETQYF.

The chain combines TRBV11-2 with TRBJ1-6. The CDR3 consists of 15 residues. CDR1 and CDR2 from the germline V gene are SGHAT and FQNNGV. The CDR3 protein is CASSSERRGNSPLHF.

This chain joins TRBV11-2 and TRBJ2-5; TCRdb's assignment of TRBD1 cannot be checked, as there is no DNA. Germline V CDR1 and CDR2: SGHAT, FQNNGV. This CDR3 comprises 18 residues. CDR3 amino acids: CASSLWGRDREDQETQYF. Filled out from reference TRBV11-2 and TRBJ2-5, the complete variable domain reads EAGVAQSPRYKIIEKRQSVAFWCNPISGHATLYWYQQILGQGPKLLIQFQNNGVVDDSQLPKDRFSAERLKGVDSTLKIQPAKLEDSAVYLCASSLWGRDREDQETQYFGPGTRLLVL.

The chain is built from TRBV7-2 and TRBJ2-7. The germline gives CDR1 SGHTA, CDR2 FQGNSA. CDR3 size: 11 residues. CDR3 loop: CASSKRTEQYF. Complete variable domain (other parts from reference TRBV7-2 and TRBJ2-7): GAGVSQSPSNKVTEKGKDVELRCDPISGHTALYWYRQSLGQGLEFLIYFQGNSAPDKSGLPSDRFSAERTGGSVSTLTIQRTQQEDSAVYLCASSKRTEQYFGPGTRLTVT.